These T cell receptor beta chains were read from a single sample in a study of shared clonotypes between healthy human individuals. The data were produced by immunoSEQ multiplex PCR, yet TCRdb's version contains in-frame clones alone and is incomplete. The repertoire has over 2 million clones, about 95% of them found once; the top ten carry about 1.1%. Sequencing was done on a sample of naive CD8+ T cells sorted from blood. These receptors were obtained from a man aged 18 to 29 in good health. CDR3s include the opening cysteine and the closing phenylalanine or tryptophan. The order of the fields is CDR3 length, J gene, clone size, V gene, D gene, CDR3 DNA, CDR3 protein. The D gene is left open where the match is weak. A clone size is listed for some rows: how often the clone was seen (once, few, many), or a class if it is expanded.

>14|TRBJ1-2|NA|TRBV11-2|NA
TGTGCCAGCAGCTTAGTAGGGACCGAGGAAGGCTACACCTTC
CASSLVGTEEGYTF
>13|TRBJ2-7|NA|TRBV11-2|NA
TGTGCCAGCAGCTTTGGGGGTACGGACGAGCAGTACTTC
CASSFGGTDEQYF
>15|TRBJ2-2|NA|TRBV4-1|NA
TGCGCCAGCAGCCAAGTGGGGGCAGTTACCGGGGAGCTGTTTTTT
CASSQVGAVTGELFF
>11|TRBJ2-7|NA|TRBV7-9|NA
TGTGCCAGCAGCTCCGGCCACGAGCAGTACTTC
CASSSGHEQYF
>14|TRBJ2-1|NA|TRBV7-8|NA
TGTGCCAGCAGCTTTAAACAGGGTCTCAATGAGCAGTTCTTC
CASSFKQGLNEQFF
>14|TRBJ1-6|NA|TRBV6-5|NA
TGTGCCAGCAGTCTACAGTCTGGAGGATCACCCCTCCACTTT
CASSLQSGGSPLHF
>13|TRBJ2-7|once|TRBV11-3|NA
TGTGCCAGCAGCCCCGGGCCAGACTACGAGCAGTACTTC
CASSPGPDYEQYF
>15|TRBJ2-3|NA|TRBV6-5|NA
TGTGCCAGCAAACCTCCGGGCCAACGCACAGATACGCAGTATTTT
CASKPPGQRTDTQYF
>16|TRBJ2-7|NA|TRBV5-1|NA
TGCGCCAGCAGCCCCCAGACAGACCTCTCCGCCTACGAGCAGTACTTC
CASSPQTDLSAYEQYF
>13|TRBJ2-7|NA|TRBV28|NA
TGTGCCAGCAGTTTGCTCACTAGGCACGAGCAGTACTTC
CASSLLTRHEQYF
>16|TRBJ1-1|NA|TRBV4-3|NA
TGCGCCAGCAGCCAAGATGGAGACGACATGAACACTGAAGCTTTCTTT
CASSQDGDDMNTEAFF
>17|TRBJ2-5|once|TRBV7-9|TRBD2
TGTGCCAGCAGCCCGTTACTAGCGGGGGGGCCGGTAGAGACCCAGTACTTC
CASSPLLAGGPVETQYF
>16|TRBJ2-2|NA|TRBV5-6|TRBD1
TGTGCCAGCAGCCCAGACAGGGAAGGGTGGACCGGGGAGCTGTTTTTT
CASSPDREGWTGELFF
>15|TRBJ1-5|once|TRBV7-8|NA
TGTGCCAGCAGCCCCCCAGGGCTCTCGAATCAGCCCCAGCATTTT
CASSPPGLSNQPQHF
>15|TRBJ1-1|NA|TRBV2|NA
TGTGCCAGGCCGCGGGGGCCCGTCGGCGGGACTGAAGCTTTCTTT
CARPRGPVGGTEAFF
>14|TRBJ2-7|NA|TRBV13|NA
TGTGCCAGCAGCTTGGGAAGGACGGGGGAAGAGCAGTACTTC
CASSLGRTGEEQYF
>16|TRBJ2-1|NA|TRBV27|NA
TGTGCCAGCAGCTCGGGACTTACGAGCTCCTACAATGAGCAGTTCTTC
CASSSGLTSSYNEQFF
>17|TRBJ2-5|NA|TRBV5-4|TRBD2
TGTGCCAGCAGCACGGGACTAGCGGGAGGGCCGTTAGAGACCCAGTACTTC
CASSTGLAGGPLETQYF
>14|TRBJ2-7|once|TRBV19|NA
TGTGCCAGTAGTCCGGCCTACACTGACTACGAGCAGTACTTC
CASSPAYTDYEQYF
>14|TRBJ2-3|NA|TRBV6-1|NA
TGTGCCAGCCGAAGCGGGAAGGGGGCAGATACGCAGTATTTT
CASRSGKGADTQYF
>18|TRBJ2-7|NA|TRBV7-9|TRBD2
TGTGCCAGCAGCTCCGAAACTAGCGGGAGGGCCTCATCCTACGAGCAGTACTTC
CASSSETSGRASSYEQYF
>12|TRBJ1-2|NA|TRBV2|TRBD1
TGTGCCAGCAGCGAGGACAGGGATGGCTACACCTTC
CASSEDRDGYTF
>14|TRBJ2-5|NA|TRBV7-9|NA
TGTGCCAGCAGCCGTACGTCAGGTGAAGGTACCCAGTACTTC
CASSRTSGEGTQYF
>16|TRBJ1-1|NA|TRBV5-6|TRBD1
TGTGCCAGCAGCTTTACAGGGGGCGGCATGAACACTGAAGCTTTCTTT
CASSFTGGGMNTEAFF
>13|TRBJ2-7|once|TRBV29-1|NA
TGCAGCGTTGTCGAGGAACCTTTAAACGAGCAGTACTTC
CSVVEEPLNEQYF
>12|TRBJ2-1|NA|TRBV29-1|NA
TGCAGCGGGGTAAGCTCCTACAATGAGCAGTTCTTC
CSGVSSYNEQFF
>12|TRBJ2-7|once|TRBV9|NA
TGTGCCAGCGGGACATACTCCTACGAGCAGTACTTC
CASGTYSYEQYF
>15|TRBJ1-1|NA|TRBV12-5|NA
TGTGCTAGTGGTTTGGTATACTACGGGAACACTGAAGCTTTCTTT
CASGLVYYGNTEAFF
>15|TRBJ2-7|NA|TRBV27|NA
TGTGCCAGCAGTTTTCTCGGACTCCGGGAGACCGAGCAGTACTTC
CASSFLGLRETEQYF
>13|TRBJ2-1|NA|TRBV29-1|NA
TGCAGCGTTTGTTTGGTTAATGACAATGAGCAGTTCTTC
CSVCLVNDNEQFF
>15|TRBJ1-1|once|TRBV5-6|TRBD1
TGTGCCAGCAGCTTTAGAGACAGGGGGAACACTGAAGCTTTCTTT
CASSFRDRGNTEAFF
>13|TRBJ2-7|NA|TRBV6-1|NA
TGTGCCAGCAGTGAACCGGACGATTACGAGCAGTACTTC
CASSEPDDYEQYF
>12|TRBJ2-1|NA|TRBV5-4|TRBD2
TGTGCCAGCCATAGTAGCGGGAATGAGCAGTTCTTC
CASHSSGNEQFF
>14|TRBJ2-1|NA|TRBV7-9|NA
TGTGCCAGCAGCTTATCGACTAGTAACAATGAGCAGTTCTTC
CASSLSTSNNEQFF
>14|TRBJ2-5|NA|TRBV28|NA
TGTGCCAGCAGCCCTCACAGGTTACAAGAGACCCAGTACTTC
CASSPHRLQETQYF
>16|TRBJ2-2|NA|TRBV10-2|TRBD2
TGCGCCAGCAGTCTCCTAGCGGGAAAAGTCACCGGGGAGCTGTTTTTT
CASSLLAGKVTGELFF
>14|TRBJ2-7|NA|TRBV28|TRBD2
TGTGCCTTAGCACAGTCCGGGGGGACGGGTGAGCAGTACTTC
CALAQSGGTGEQYF
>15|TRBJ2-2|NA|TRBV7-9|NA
TGTGCCAGCAGCTTAGTTGGTCAGAGCACCGGGGAGCTGTTTTTT
CASSLVGQSTGELFF